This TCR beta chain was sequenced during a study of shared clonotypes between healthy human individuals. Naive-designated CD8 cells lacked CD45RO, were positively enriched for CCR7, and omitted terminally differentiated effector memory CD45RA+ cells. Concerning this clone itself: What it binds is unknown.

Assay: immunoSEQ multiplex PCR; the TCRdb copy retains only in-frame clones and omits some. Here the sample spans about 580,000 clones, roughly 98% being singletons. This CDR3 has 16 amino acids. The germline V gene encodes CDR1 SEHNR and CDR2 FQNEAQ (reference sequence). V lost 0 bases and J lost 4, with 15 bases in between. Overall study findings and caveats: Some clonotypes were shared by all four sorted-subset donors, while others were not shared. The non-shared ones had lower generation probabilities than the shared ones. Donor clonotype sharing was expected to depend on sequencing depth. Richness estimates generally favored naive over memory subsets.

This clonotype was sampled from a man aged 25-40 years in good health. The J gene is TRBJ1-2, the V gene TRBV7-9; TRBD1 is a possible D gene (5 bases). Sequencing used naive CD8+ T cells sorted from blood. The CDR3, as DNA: TGTGCCAGCAGCTTAGCGCCTTCAGGGTTTGGCTATGGCTACACCTTC. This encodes CASSLAPSGFGYGYTF.